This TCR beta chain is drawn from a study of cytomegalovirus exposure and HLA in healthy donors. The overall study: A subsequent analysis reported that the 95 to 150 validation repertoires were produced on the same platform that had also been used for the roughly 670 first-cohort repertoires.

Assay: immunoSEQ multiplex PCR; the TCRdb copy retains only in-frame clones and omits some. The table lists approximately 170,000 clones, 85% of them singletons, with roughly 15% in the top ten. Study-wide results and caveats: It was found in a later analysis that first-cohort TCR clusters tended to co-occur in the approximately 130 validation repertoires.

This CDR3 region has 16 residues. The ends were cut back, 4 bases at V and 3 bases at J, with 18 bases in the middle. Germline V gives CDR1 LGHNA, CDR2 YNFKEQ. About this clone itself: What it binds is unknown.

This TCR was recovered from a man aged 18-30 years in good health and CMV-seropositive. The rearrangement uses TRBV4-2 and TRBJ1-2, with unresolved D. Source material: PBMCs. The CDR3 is CASSPLPLVLHYGYTF. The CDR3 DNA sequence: TGTGCCAGCAGCCCCCTCCCTCTAGTGCTCCACTATGGCTACACCTTC.